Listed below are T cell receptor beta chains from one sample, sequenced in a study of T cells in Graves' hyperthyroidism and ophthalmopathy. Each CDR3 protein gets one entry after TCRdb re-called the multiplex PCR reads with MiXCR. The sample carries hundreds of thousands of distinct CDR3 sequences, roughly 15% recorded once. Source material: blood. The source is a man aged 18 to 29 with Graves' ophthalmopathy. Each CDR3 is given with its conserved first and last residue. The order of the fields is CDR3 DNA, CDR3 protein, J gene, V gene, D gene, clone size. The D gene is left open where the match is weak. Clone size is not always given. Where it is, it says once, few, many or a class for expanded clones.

TGTGCCACCAGCGGGGGACTAGCGGGGGCCAACACCGGGGAGCTGTTTTTT,CATSGGLAGANTGELFF,TRBJ2-2,TRBV15,TRBD2,-
TGTGCCAGCAGCAGGGGGTATCAATACGAGCAGTACTTC,CASSRGYQYEQYF,TRBJ2-7,TRBV27,TRBD1,many
TGTGCCAGCTCGCCAGCCGGGATGAACACTGAAGCTTTCTTT,CASSPAGMNTEAFF,TRBJ1-1,TRBV18,-,many
TGTGCCTGGAGATCCCGCGGACTAGCGGGAGAGGTCTACGAGCAGTACTTC,CAWRSRGLAGEVYEQYF,TRBJ2-7,TRBV30,TRBD2,few
TGTGCCAGCAGCTCGTGGGACAGCCCTTATTATGGCTACACCTTC,CASSSWDSPYYGYTF,TRBJ1-2,TRBV7-9,TRBD1,-
TGTGCCAGCACAGAGGAGGGGATTTCTTCTGGGACCCAGTACTTC,CASTEEGISSGTQYF,TRBJ2-5,TRBV7-6,-,-
TGCGCCAGCAGCCACCAGGGTCATGAGCAGTTCTTC,CASSHQGHEQFF,TRBJ2-1,TRBV4-1,-,many
TGCAGTGCCGTGGGACTAGCGGGAGTTTTCGGGGAGCTGTTTTTT,CSAVGLAGVFGELFF,TRBJ2-2,TRBV20-1,TRBD2,few
TGTGCCAGCAGCCCCGGGACAGAGGGTCAGCCCCAGCATTTT,CASSPGTEGQPQHF,TRBJ1-5,TRBV5-5,TRBD1,-
TGTGCCAGCAGCTTACTCGACAGCGCGAACACCGGGGAGCTGTTTTTT,CASSLLDSANTGELFF,TRBJ2-2,TRBV7-6,-,-
TGCGCCAGCAGCCCTAGACAGGGGGCTAAGAACACTGAAGCTTTCTTT,CASSPRQGAKNTEAFF,TRBJ1-1,TRBV4-1,TRBD1,many
TGCAGTGCGCTGTTTAACTATGGCTACACCTTC,CSALFNYGYTF,TRBJ1-2,TRBV20-1,-,many
TGCAGCGTTGCTAGCGGACAAGAGACCCAGTACTTC,CSVASGQETQYF,TRBJ2-5,TRBV29-1,TRBD2,-
TGCGCCAGCAGTTTGACAGGGGGTGCAAACATTCAGTACTTC,CASSLTGGANIQYF,TRBJ2-4,TRBV5-1,TRBD1,many
TGTGCCAGCAGTTTAAGTGTGAGTGGAGGAGATACGCAGTATTTT,CASSLSVSGGDTQYF,TRBJ2-3,TRBV28,-,many
TGTGCCAGCAGTTACTCAGGGGTACACTCCTACGAGCAGTACTTC,CASSYSGVHSYEQYF,TRBJ2-7,TRBV6-5,-,many
TGTGCCAGCAGTTACCCCGGACAGGGGCAATCACCCCTCCACTTT,CASSYPGQGQSPLHF,TRBJ1-6,TRBV6-5,TRBD1,-
TGTGCCAGCAGCTTGTCCGGGCTGAACACCGGGGAGCTGTTTTTT,CASSLSGLNTGELFF,TRBJ2-2,TRBV11-3,-,many
TGTGCCAGCTCAGCCGGGACAGGGCCTAACTATGGCTACACCTTC,CASSAGTGPNYGYTF,TRBJ1-2,TRBV18,TRBD1,few
TGCGCCAGCAGCTTCGGGGATTCCACTGAAGCTTTCTTT,CASSFGDSTEAFF,TRBJ1-1,TRBV5-1,-,few
TGTGCCAGCAGTACCTTGGCGGGGGGCAATCAGCCCCAGCATTTT,CASSTLAGGNQPQHF,TRBJ1-5,TRBV28,-,many
TGTGCCAGCAGTGAAGACGACAACACTGAAGCTTTCTTT,CASSEDDNTEAFF,TRBJ1-1,TRBV6-1,-,many
TGTGCCAGTATTCCCGATTGGACAGGGGCGAAGAATCAGCCCCAGCATTTT,CASIPDWTGAKNQPQHF,TRBJ1-5,TRBV19,TRBD1,-
TGTGCCAGCAGCATCGGGACAGCCGAAGATACGCAGTATTTT,CASSIGTAEDTQYF,TRBJ2-3,TRBV11-2,TRBD1,-
TGTGCCAGCAGTCCTAAGGAACTACGCTACAATGAGCAGTTCTTC,CASSPKELRYNEQFF,TRBJ2-1,TRBV6-1,-,many
TGTGCCAGCAGCCACGGGGGACAGGGTACCTACGAGCAGTACTTC,CASSHGGQGTYEQYF,TRBJ2-7,TRBV6-1,TRBD1,many
TGTGCCAGTCGGACTAGCGGGAGGTACCAAGAGACCCAGTACTTC,CASRTSGRYQETQYF,TRBJ2-5,TRBV19,TRBD2,-
TGTGCCAGCAGTTTATCGGGTTATTGGAACACTGAAGCTTTCTTT,CASSLSGYWNTEAFF,TRBJ1-1,TRBV27,-,-
TGTGCCAGCTCACCACGTGGGACTAGCGGGGTAGATACGCAGTATTTT,CASSPRGTSGVDTQYF,TRBJ2-3,TRBV18,TRBD2,-
TGTGCCAGCAGTGATAGGACTAGCGACACAGATACGCAGTATTTT,CASSDRTSDTDTQYF,TRBJ2-3,TRBV6-4,TRBD2,few
TGTGCCAGCAGTACCTCGGAAGCAATGGACTATGGCTACACCTTC,CASSTSEAMDYGYTF,TRBJ1-2,TRBV2,-,-
TGTGCCAGCACAGGATGGGGACAAGAGACCCAGTACTTC,CASTGWGQETQYF,TRBJ2-5,TRBV12-3/TRBV12-4,-,many
TGCAGCGTTTCTACAGGTGGAGAGACCCAGTACTTC,CSVSTGGETQYF,TRBJ2-5,TRBV29-1,-,-
TGTGCCAGCAGCTTGGGACGCGGGGGTCTCTACAATGAGCAGTTCTTC,CASSLGRGGLYNEQFF,TRBJ2-1,TRBV11-2,TRBD2,many
TGCGCCAGCAGCTTGGGTGAACGCGGCACTGAAGCTTTCTTT,CASSLGERGTEAFF,TRBJ1-1,TRBV5-1,-,many
TGTGCCACCAGTGATTTGGAGGTACCCTACGAGCAGTACTTC,CATSDLEVPYEQYF,TRBJ2-7,TRBV24-1,-,many
TGTGCCAGCAGTTACTCCCGGGGGTACGGCGAGTTCTTC,CASSYSRGYGEFF,TRBJ2-1,TRBV6-1,-,few
TGTGCCACTTCTAAGGCTAGCGGGATAGAAGAGACCCAGTACTTC,CATSKASGIEETQYF,TRBJ2-5,TRBV18,TRBD2,many
TGTGCCAGCACCCTGTTTCCGAAGCGGGGGAGCCAAGAGACCCAGTACTTC,CASTLFPKRGSQETQYF,TRBJ2-5,TRBV11-1,TRBD2,many
TGTGCCAGCAGTCCCTCCTTTAACCTAGATGAGCAGTTCTTC,CASSPSFNLDEQFF,TRBJ2-1,TRBV6-1,-,many
TGTGCCAGCAGGCCCCCGGGGGGGGGACAGCCCCAGCATTTT,CASRPPGGGQPQHF,TRBJ1-5,TRBV6-1,-,-
TGTGCCATCAGGAGCAGGGGGCAGGAAGGGGAGCTGTTTTTT,CAIRSRGQEGELFF,TRBJ2-2,TRBV10-3,TRBD1,-
TGTGCCAGCAGCCAAGATTTACAAGGTCAGGGAGAGACCGGGGAGCTGTTTTTT,CASSQDLQGQGETGELFF,TRBJ2-2,TRBV3-1,-,-
TGTGCCAGCAGTTCCCCGGGACAGGATCACTACGAGCAGTACTTC,CASSSPGQDHYEQYF,TRBJ2-7,TRBV9,TRBD1,many
TGTGCCAGCAGTGCCCTGGCGGGACAGGATTATGAAAAACTGTTTTTT,CASSALAGQDYEKLFF,TRBJ1-4,TRBV2,TRBD1,many
TGCGCCAGCAGCTTGACGGGGGGGTGGTATGAGCAGTTCTTC,CASSLTGGWYEQFF,TRBJ2-1,TRBV5-1,TRBD2,many
TGCGCCAGCAGTGAGTGCCGCCTGTCCTACGAGCAGTACTTC,CASSECRLSYEQYF,TRBJ2-7,TRBV10-1,-,few
TGTGCCAGCAGTTTTGTGGGCGGGAGGGCCGCAGATACGCAGTATTTT,CASSFVGGRAADTQYF,TRBJ2-3,TRBV27,TRBD2,many
TGTGCCATCAGTGGTCCCCTGGGGGAGACCCAGTACTTC,CAISGPLGETQYF,TRBJ2-5,TRBV10-3,-,many
TGTGCCAGCAGCCAAGTTTCGAACACTGAAGCTTTCTTT,CASSQVSNTEAFF,TRBJ1-1,TRBV3-1,-,many
TGTGCCAGCAGCTTAGGGCATAGCGGGGGGGCCTACAATGAGCAGTTCTTC,CASSLGHSGGAYNEQFF,TRBJ2-1,TRBV7-9,TRBD2,many
TGTGCCAGCTCACCCCCCCCGGGGCGGGCAGATACGCAGTATTTT,CASSPPPGRADTQYF,TRBJ2-3,TRBV18,-,many
TGTGCCAGCAGTTACTCGGCAGACGTCTCTGGAAACACCATATATTTT,CASSYSADVSGNTIYF,TRBJ1-3,TRBV6-5,-,once
TGCAGCGTTGAAGATTTGGACAGTACCTTGAACACCGGGGAGCTGTTTTTT,CSVEDLDSTLNTGELFF,TRBJ2-2,TRBV29-1,-,-
TGCGCCAGCAGCCAAGACCCTAGCGGGGGGGCTGTAGAGACCCAGTACTTC,CASSQDPSGGAVETQYF,TRBJ2-5,TRBV4-1,TRBD2,-
TGTGCCAGCAGCTTATCAGGGAGGACTAATGAAAAACTGTTTTTT,CASSLSGRTNEKLFF,TRBJ1-4,TRBV7-3,-,-
TGTGCCAGCAGTTTCGGACAGTTCAATCAGCCCCAGCATTTT,CASSFGQFNQPQHF,TRBJ1-5,TRBV12-3/TRBV12-4,-,many
TGTGCCAGCAACCCCAGGGAGGAGGGGAGAGAGCAGTACTTC,CASNPREEGREQYF,TRBJ2-7,TRBV7-2,-,many
TGCAGTGCTACCGGGGTCTGGAACACCGGGGAGCTGTTTTTT,CSATGVWNTGELFF,TRBJ2-2,TRBV20-1,-,few
TGTGCCAGCAGCCTCCGACAGGGGAGGAACACTGAAGCTTTCTTT,CASSLRQGRNTEAFF,TRBJ1-1,TRBV7-6,TRBD1,many